This T cell receptor beta chain comes out of a study of shared clonotypes between healthy human individuals. V was pared by 6 bases and J by 7 bases, with 16 bases between. CDR1 is MNHEY and CDR2 is SVGAGI in the germline V gene. CDR3 size: 13 residues. Clones were sequenced by immunoSEQ multiplex PCR, and TCRdb holds only the in-frame ones, with some missing. The table includes some 2.3 million clones, over 85% detected once. The chain joins TRBV6-5 to TRBJ2-7, with D possibly TRBD1 on 6 matching bases. The sample comprised naive CD4+ T cells from PBMCs. The subset: CD45RA+ positively selected. The TCR originated in a man between 18 and 35 years old in good health. Some clones in this sample may be carry-over from other donors' samples. CDR3 protein: CASRQTGPGEQYF. CDR3 nucleotides: TGTGCCAGCAGACAGACAGGCCCTGGGGAGCAGTACTTC.